This T cell receptor beta chain was documented in a study of CD8+CD57+ T cells in acquired aplastic anemia (dated by TCRdb to between 2017 and 2018). Regarding the research as a whole: A mean of approximately 3 ug of DNA, ranging from 0.2 to 27.4 ug, was extracted from sorted CD4+ and CD8+ cells.

What the authors observed across the whole study: Roughly 30 CD8+ CDR3 sequences were shared between patients and controls but appeared highly expressed in patients and within their immunodominant clones. No significant difference in CD8+ Simpson's diversity was found between patients and healthy controls (P=0.060).

Including cysteine and phenylalanine, the CDR3 has 12 amino acids. Left in the record is the CDR3 DNA by itself, 36 bases read in frame from the first base. V is shortened by 9 bases, J by 7 bases, and the region joining them spans 11 bases. CDR1 KGHDR and CDR2 SFDVKD were looked up in the germline V gene. TCR repertoires of sorted CD4+ and CD8+ blood T cells from severe aplastic anemia patients and healthy subjects were deep-sequenced in the study. Ficoll-Paque density gradient centrifugation was used to isolate peripheral blood mononuclear cells. Before DNA was extracted, CD4+ and CD8+ T cells were sorted using either FACS or magnetic beads. Genomic DNA served as template for TCR beta VDJ combination and CDR3 sequence profiling. An Illumina HiSeq 2000 was used for TCR repertoire sequencing. As for how the authors treated the data: TRBV/TRBJ rearrangement plots, CDR3 size and DJ length profiles, and Simpson's diversity index were used to evaluate the repertoires. Whichever DNA sequence was most abundant in the deep sequencing data was defined as the immunodominant clone. CDR3 amino acid sequences were checked for sharing between subjects and were compared against published repertoires and the VDJdb database. TCRdb reanalyzed the raw reads on its own, using fastp at Q25 for trimming and MiXCR for clone calling, and kept in-frame beta chains. All rows with the same CDR3 protein become a single entry with the most common DNA and genes. TCRdb's processing, not the authors' own work, is the source of the V and J calls. Counted in this sample were 200,000 or so distinct CDR3 sequences; 64% of them appeared once. About 43% of the sample is in the top ten clones.

Comments on this clonotype: Its antigen target is currently unknown. No much larger clone exists at a distance of one base, and base qualities are not known.

This receptor was taken from a human donor with severe aplastic anemia or a healthy control (not recorded which). Sequenced: sorted CD4+, CD8+, or CD8+CD57+ T cells (not recorded which) from PBMCs. The chain was built from TRBV24-1 and TRBJ2-2; the D gene is unclear. The sequenced DNA is TGTGCCACCTCCTCGGCAGGCGGGGAGCTGTTTTTT. The resulting protein is CATSSAGGELFF.